This T cell receptor beta chain emerged from a study of blood T cell repertoires in COVID-19 (dated by TCRdb to about 2020). Regarding the study in general: The collaborator samples originated in the United States, Italy and Spain and spanned the acute and convalescent phases of COVID-19. Where available, HLA class I and class II types were obtained from metadata supplied by the sample provider rather than from assay-based typing. The prospective study material was composed of cDNA or gDNA derived from T cells, B-cell-depleted T cells, or PBMCs. A de-identified subject ID, COVID-19 status, age in years and sex were almost always included in the sample metadata. The repertoires were released in a freely available public database intended as a resource for research on the immune response to SARS-CoV-2. The samples were drawn from the first 160 participants of the ongoing ImmuneRACE study and from 950 to 1,500 subjects provided by 6 global collaborators. The dataset comprised deeply sampled blood TCRbeta repertoires from subjects exposed to, actively infected with, or recovered from COVID-19.

On this clone: The target of this receptor is not known. Within one base of it there is no much larger clone, and no base qualities were kept.

Collaborating institutions collected whole blood in K2EDTA tubes following their own protocols. For TCRbeta analysis, collaborators shipped samples in one of three forms: frozen whole blood, isolated PBMCs, or DNA extracted from either of those sample types. The germline V gene specifies SNHLY as CDR1 and FYNNEI as CDR2. V and J are truncated by 2 bases and 0 bases respectively, leaving an intervening sequence of 17 bases. The CDR3 sequence holds 18 residues, the cysteine and phenylalanine included. Solely the CDR3 DNA is kept, with 54 bases framed from the first base. TCRbeta CDR3 regions were amplified from genomic DNA using the immunoSEQ Assay, a bias-controlled multiplex PCR. In the source study's methods: The number of nucleated cells in each sample was estimated from the amplification of reference gene primers within the assay. To quantify the absolute abundance of each unique TCRbeta CDR3 rearrangement, sequence reads were collapsed and filtered. For each sample, productive Simpson clonality was calculated as the square root of Simpson's diversity index over productive rearrangements. The table was pulled from immuneACCESS by TCRdb, which kept in-frame rearrangements only. Such tables lose some clones; where checked, under half of the loss comes from unresolved V genes, and the rest has no known cause. V, J and clone size were drawn from that table, and D and trimming were deduced from the DNA. The sample has about 280,000 clones on record, 88% of them singletons. Jointly, the top ten make up over 8% of the sample.

Study-level results and caveats: How much clinical and demographic metadata was included differed by source and by participant, and the metadata was provided uncurated.

In this chain, TRBV2 is recombined with TRBJ1-3; matching of 5 bases hints at TRBD1 as the D gene. The TCR comes from a man aged 18 to 29 with active or convalescent COVID-19. What was sequenced was peripheral blood. CDR3 region: CASSEFIWQGDSGNTIYF. In nucleotide form, the sequence is TGTGCCAGCAGTGAATTTATCTGGCAGGGTGACTCTGGAAACACCATATATTTT.